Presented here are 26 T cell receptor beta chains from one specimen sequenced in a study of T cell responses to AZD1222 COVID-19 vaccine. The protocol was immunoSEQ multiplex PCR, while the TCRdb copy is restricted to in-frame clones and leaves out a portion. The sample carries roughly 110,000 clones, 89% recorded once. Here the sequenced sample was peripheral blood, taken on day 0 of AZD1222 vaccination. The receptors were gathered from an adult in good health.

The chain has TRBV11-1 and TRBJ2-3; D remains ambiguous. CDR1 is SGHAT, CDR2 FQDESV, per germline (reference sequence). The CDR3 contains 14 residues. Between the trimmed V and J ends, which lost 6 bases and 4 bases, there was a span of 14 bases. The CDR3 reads CASRSLQAPDTQYF. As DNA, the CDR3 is TGTGCCAGCAGGAGCCTACAAGCCCCAGATACGCAGTATTTT.

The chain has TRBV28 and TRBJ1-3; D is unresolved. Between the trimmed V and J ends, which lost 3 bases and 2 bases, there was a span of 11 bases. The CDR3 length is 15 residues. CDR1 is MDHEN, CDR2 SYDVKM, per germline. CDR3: CASSFHGSAGNTIYF. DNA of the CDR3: TGTGCCAGCAGTTTCCACGGATCAGCTGGAAACACCATATATTTT.

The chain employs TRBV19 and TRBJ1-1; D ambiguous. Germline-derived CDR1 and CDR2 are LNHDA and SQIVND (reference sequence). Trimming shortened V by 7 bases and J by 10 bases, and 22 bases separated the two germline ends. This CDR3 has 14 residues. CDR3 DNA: TGTGCCAGTACCCCTACCCACTCTTTCTTCGTAGCTTTCTTT. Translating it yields CASTPTHSFFVAFF.

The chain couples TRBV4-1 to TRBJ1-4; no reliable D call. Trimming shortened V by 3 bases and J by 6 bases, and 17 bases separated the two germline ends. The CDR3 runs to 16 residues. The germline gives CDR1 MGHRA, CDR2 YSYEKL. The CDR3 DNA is TGCGCCAGCAGCCACCTCGAGGGAGGAGTACATGAAAAACTGTTTTTT. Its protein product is CASSHLEGGVHEKLFF.

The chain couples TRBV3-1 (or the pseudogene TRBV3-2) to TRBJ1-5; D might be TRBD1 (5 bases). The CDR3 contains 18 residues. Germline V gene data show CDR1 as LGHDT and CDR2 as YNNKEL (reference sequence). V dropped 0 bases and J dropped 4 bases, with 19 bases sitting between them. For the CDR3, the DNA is TGTGCCAGCAGCCAAGATAAGCGTAGTAAGGGACTAAATCAGCCCCAGCATTTT. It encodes CASSQDKRSKGLNQPQHF.

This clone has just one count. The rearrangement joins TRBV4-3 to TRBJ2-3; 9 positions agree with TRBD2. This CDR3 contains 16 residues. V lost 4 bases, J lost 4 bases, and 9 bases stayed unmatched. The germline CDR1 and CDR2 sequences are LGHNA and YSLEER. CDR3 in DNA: TGCGCCAGCAGCCCTCGGGGCGGGAGGGACGCAGATACGCAGTATTTT. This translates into CASSPRGGRDADTQYF.

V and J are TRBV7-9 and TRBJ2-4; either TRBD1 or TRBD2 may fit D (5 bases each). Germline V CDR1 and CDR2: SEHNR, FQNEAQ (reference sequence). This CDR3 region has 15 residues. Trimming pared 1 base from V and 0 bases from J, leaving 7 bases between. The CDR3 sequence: CASSLVGTAKNIQYF. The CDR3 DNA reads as TGTGCCAGCAGCTTAGTTGGGACAGCCAAAAACATTCAGTACTTC. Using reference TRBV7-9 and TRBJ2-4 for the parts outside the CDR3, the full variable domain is DTGVSQNPRHKITKRGQNVTFRCDPISEHNRLYWYRQTLGQGPEFLTYFQNEAQLEKSRLLSDRFSAERPKGSFSTLEIQRTEQGDSAMYLCASSLVGTAKNIQYFGAGTRLSVL.

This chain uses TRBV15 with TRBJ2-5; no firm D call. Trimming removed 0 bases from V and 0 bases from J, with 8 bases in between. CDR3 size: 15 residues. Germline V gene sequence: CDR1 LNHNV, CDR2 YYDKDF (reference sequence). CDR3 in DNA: TGTGCCACCAGCAGAGAATCAGCCTACCAAGAGACCCAGTACTTC. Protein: CATSRESAYQETQYF.

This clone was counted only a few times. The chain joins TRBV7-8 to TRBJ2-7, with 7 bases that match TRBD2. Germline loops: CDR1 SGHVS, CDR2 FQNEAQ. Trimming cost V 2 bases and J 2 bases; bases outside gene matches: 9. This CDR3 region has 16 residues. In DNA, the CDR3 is TGTGCCAGCAGCTTATTGACGGGAGGCTTTCCCTACGAGCAGTACTTC. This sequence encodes CASSLLTGGFPYEQYF.

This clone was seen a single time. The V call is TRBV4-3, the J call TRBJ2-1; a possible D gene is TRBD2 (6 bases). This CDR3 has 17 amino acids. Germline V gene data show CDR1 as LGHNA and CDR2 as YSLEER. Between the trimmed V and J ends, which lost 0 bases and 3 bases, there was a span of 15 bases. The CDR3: CASSQDQRAAFYNEQFF. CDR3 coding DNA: TGCGCCAGCAGCCAAGACCAGCGGGCCGCCTTCTACAATGAGCAGTTCTTC.

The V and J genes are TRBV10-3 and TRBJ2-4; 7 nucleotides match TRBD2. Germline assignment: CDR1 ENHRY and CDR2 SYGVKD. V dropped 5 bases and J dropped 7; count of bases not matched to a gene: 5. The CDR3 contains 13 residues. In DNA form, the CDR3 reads TGTGCCATCAGTCCGGGAGGCGAGAACATTCAGTACTTC. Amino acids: CAISPGGENIQYF.

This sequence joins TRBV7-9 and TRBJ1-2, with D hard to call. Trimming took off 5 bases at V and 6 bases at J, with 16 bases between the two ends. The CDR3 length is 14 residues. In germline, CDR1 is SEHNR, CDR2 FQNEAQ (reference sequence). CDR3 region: CASSDGVDGHGYTF. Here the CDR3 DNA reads TGTGCCAGCAGCGATGGAGTGGACGGACATGGCTACACCTTC.

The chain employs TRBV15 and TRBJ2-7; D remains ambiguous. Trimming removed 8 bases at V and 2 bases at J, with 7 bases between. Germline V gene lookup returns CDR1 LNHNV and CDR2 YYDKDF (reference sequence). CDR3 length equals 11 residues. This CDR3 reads CATAGPYEQYF. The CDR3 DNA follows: TGTGCCACCGCCGGCCCCTACGAGCAGTACTTC.

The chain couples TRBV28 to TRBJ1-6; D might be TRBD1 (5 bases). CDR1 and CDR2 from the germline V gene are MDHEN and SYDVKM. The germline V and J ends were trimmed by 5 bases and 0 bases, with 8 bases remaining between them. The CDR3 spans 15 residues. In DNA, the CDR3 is TGTGCCAGCAGTCAACAGGACTCCTATAATTCACCCCTCCACTTT. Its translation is CASSQQDSYNSPLHF. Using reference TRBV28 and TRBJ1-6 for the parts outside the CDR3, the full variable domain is DVKVTQSSRYLVKRTGEKVFLECVQDMDHENMFWYRQDPGLGLRLIYFSYDVKMKEKGDIPEGYSVSREKKERFSLILESASTNQTSMYLCASSQQDSYNSPLHFGNGTRLTVT.

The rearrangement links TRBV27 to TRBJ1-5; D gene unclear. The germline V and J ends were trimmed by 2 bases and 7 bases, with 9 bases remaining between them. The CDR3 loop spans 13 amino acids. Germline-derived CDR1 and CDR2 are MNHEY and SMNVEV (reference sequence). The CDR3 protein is CASSLGGRQPQHF. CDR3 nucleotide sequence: TGTGCCAGCAGTTTAGGCGGGAGGCAGCCCCAGCATTTT.

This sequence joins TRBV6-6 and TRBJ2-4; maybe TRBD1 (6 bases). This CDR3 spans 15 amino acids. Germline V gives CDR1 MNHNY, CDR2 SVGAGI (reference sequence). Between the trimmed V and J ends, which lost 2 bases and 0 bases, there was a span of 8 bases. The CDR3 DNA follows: TGTGCCAGCAGTTACGAGGGACAAGCCAAAAACATTCAGTACTTC. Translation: CASSYEGQAKNIQYF.

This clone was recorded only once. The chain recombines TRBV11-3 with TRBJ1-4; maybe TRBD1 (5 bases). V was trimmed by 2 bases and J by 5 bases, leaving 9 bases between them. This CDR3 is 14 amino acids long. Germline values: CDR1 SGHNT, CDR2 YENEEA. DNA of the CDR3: TGTGCCAGCAGCTTAACAGGCCAAAATGAAAAACTGTTTTTT. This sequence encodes CASSLTGQNEKLFF.

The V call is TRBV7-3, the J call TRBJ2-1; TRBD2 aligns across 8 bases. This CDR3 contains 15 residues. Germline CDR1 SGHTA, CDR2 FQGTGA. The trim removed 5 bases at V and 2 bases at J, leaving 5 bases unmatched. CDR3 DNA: TGTGCCAGCAGCCCCAACGGGAGGGCCTACAATGAGCAGTTCTTC. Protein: CASSPNGRAYNEQFF.

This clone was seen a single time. CDR3 in DNA: TGCACCTTTCAACGGGGTCCGGGGGAGACCCAGTACTTC. This translates into CTFQRGPGETQYF. V is TRBV29-1 and J is TRBJ2-5; weak D call: TRBD2 (5 bases). CDR3 length equals 13 residues. Germline V gene sequence: CDR1 SQVTM, CDR2 ANQGSEA.

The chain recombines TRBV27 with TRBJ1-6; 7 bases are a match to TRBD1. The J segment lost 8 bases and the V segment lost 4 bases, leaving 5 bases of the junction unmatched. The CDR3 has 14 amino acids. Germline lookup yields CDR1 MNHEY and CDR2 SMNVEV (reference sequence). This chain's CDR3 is CASSWGQRHSPLHF. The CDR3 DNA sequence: TGTGCCAGCAGTTGGGGACAGCGGCATTCACCCCTCCACTTT.

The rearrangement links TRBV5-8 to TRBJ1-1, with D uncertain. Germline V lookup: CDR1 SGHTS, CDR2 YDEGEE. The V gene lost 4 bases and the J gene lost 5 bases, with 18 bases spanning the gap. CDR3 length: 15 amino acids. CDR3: CASSDRRTGLTEAFF. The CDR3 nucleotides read TGTGCCAGCAGCGATCGGCGTACGGGGTTGACTGAAGCTTTCTTT. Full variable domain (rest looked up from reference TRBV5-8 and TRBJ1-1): EAGVTQSPTHLIKTRGQQATLRCSPISGHTSVYWYQQALGLGLQFLLWYDEGEERNRGNFPPRFSGRQFPNYSSELNVNALELEDSALYLCASSDRRTGLTEAFFGQGTRLTVV.

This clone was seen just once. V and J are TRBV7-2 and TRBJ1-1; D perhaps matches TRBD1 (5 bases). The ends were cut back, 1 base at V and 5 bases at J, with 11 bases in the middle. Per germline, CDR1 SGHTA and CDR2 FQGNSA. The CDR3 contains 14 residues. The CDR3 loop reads CASSLVWGGTEAFF. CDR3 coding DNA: TGTGCCAGCAGCTTAGTCTGGGGGGGGACTGAAGCTTTCTTT.

CDR3 sequence: CASSLDRLAGYNEQFF. The CDR3 region has the DNA TGTGCCAGCAGCTTGGACCGACTAGCGGGTTACAATGAGCAGTTCTTC. The chain links TRBV5-6 to TRBJ2-1, with TRBD2 matching over 10 bases. The V and J ends lost 0 bases and 4 bases, in that order; junction bases with no gene match: 4. CDR1 SGHDT and CDR2 YYEEEE come from the germline V gene. This CDR3 is built from 16 residues.

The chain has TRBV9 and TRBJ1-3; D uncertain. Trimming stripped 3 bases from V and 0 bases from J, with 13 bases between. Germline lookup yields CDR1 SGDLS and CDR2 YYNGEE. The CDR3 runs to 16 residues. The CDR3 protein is CASSAFAGPSGNTIYF. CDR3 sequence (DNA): TGTGCCAGCAGCGCCTTCGCCGGGCCCTCTGGAAACACCATATATTTT.

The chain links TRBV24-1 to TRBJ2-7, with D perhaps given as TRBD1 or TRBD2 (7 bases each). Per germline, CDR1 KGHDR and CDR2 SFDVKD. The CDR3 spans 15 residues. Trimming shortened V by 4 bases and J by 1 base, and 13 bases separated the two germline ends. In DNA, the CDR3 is TGTGCCACCAGTGACTCCAGGGGGGGGTCCTACGAGCAGTACTTC. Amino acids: CATSDSRGGSYEQYF.

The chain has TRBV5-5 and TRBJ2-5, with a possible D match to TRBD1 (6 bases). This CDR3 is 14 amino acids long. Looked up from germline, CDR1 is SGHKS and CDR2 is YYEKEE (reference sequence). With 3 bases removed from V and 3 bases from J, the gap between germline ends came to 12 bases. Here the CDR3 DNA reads TGTGCCAGCAGCTGGACAGTGACGGAAGAGACCCAGTACTTC. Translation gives CASSWTVTEETQYF.